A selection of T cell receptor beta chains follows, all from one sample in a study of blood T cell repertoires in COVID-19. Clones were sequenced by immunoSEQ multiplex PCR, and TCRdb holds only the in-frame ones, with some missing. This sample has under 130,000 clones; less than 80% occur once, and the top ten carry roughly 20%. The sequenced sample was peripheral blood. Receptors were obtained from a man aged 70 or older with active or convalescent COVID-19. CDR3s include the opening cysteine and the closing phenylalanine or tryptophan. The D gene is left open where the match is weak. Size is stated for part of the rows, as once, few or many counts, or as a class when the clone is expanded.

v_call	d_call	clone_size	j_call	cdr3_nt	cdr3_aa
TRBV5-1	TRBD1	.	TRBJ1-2	TGCGCCAGCAGCTTGACAGGGGACTATGGCTACACCTTC	CASSLTGDYGYTF
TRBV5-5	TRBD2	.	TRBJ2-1	TGTGCCAGCAGCTTGGGCGGGAGGGCCCTTCGGAATGAGCAGTTCTTC	CASSLGGRALRNEQFF
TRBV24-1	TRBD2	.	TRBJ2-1	TGTGCCACCAGTGATTCGGCTAGCGGGAATTGGAATGAGCAGTTCTTC	CATSDSASGNWNEQFF
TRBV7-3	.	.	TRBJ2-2	TGTGCCAGCAGCTTAGAGGGCACCGGGGAGCTGTTTTTT	CASSLEGTGELFF
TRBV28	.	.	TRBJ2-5	TGTGCCAGCACACGGGAGGAGACCCAGTACTTC	CASTREETQYF
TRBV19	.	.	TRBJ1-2	TGTGCCAGTAGTATAGAAACGTGGGGCCCACCTAACTATGGCTACACCTTC	CASSIETWGPPNYGYTF
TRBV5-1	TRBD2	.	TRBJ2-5	TGCGCCAGCAGCGTTCTAGCGGGAGTTGAAGAGACCCAGTACTTC	CASSVLAGVEETQYF
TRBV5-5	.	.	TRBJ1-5	TGTGCCAGCAGCTTGGCGACAGACAATCAGCCCCAGCATTTT	CASSLATDNQPQHF
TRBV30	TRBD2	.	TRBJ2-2	TGTGCCTCCAGCGGGGGGACGAACACCGGGGAGCTGTTTTTT	CASSGGTNTGELFF
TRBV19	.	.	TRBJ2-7	TGTGCCACAAATCAGGGTTTCGAGCAGTACTTC	CATNQGFEQYF
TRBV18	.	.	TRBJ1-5	TGTGCCAGCTCACCAGCGGGGCTGAGCAATCAGCCCCAGCATTTT	CASSPAGLSNQPQHF
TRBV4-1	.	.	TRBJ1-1	TGCGCCAGCAGCCAAGTTTTGGGGCCGAACACTGAAGCTTTCTTT	CASSQVLGPNTEAFF
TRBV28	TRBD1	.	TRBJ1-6	TGTGCCAGCAGTTCCGGACAGGTGGGCACACCCCTCCACTTT	CASSSGQVGTPLHF
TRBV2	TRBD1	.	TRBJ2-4	TGTGCCAGTTACAGGGGAAACATTCAGTACTTC	CASYRGNIQYF
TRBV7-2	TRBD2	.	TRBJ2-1	TGTGCCAGCAGCGGACGAGCGGGGTACTACAATGAGCAGTTCTTC	CASSGRAGYYNEQFF
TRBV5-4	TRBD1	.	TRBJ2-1	TGTGCCAGCAGCTTTGGACAGGGGTCCTACAATGAGCAGTTCTTC	CASSFGQGSYNEQFF
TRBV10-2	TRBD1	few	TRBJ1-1	TGCGCCAGCAGTGAGGCCGCCGGGACAGCGACTGAAGCTTTCTTT	CASSEAAGTATEAFF
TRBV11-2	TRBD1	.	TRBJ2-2	TGTGCCAGCAGTCAGGACAGGTCCATTGGTGGTACCGGGGAGCTGTTTTTT	CASSQDRSIGGTGELFF
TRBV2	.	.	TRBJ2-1	TGTGCCAGCAGTGAAATCAGGTACAATGAGCAGTTCTTC	CASSEIRYNEQFF
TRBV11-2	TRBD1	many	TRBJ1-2	TGTGCCAGCAGCTTCGACAGGGGGGCTCATGGCTACACCTTC	CASSFDRGAHGYTF
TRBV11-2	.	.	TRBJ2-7	TGTGCCAGCACCGATGGAGAGGAGGGGCCCCCTTTCTACGAGCAGTACTTC	CASTDGEEGPPFYEQYF
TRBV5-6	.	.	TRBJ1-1	TGTGCCAGCAGCTTCGGGACTTGGGAAGCTTTCTTT	CASSFGTWEAFF
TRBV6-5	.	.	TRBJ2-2	.	CASTSDSNTGELFF
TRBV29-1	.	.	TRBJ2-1	TGCAGCGTTGAAGACATTGCGGGACAGTCCGCTTACAATGAGCAGTTCTTC	CSVEDIAGQSAYNEQFF
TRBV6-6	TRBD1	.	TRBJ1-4	TGTGCCAGCAGCCCCCGACAGGGGAGGGCTGAAAAACTGTTTTTT	CASSPRQGRAEKLFF
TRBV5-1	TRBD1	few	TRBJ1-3	TGCGCCAGCAGCTTGGGGGGACAGCCGGGCCTCTCTGGAAACACCATATATTTT	CASSLGGQPGLSGNTIYF
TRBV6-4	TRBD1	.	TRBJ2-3	TGTGCCAGCAGTCAGGGGGAATGGTCCACAGATACGCAGTATTTT	CASSQGEWSTDTQYF
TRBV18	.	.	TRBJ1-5	TGTGCCAGCTCACCACAGGGAGTGGGAAGCAATCAGCCCCAGCATTTT	CASSPQGVGSNQPQHF
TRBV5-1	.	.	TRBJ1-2	TGCGCCAGCAGCTTGGAAGGGGCGGGGGCTCGATATGGCTACACCTTC	CASSLEGAGARYGYTF
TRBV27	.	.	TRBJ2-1	TGTGCCAGCACCTCTAACGTTCTCCGGGCGGGGTCCAATGAGCAGTTCTTC	CASTSNVLRAGSNEQFF
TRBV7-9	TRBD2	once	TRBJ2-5	TGTGCCAGCCTCGCTAGCGGGGAAGAGACCCAGTACTTC	CASLASGEETQYF
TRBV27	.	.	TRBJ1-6	TGTGCCAGCAGTTTATTGTCAGGGGCTTTGAATTCACCCCTCCACTTT	CASSLLSGALNSPLHF
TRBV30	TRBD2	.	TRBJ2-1	TGTGCCTGGAGTTCACGGACTAGCGGGAATTACAATGAGCAGTTCTTC	CAWSSRTSGNYNEQFF
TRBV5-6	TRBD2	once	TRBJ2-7	TGTGCCAGCAGCTTAATCGGGGGGGACGAGCAGTACTTC	CASSLIGGDEQYF
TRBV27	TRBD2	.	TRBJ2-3	TGTGCCAGCACCTTAGCGGGGGCCACCACAGATACGCAGTATTTT	CASTLAGATTDTQYF
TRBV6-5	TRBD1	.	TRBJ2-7	TGTGCCAGCAGTTATCTTCAGGGGGCAGGGAACGAGCAGTACTTC	CASSYLQGAGNEQYF
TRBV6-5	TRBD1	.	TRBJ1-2	TGTGCCAGCAGTTACCCGATTGAGACAGGGAATGGCTACACCTTC	CASSYPIETGNGYTF
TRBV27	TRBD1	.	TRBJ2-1	TGTGCCAGCACCAGAGACAGGGGGCCATACAATGAGCAGTTCTTC	CASTRDRGPYNEQFF
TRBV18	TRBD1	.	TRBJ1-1	TGTGCCAGCTCACCAGAGGGGGCTAAGAACACTGAAGCTTTCTTT	CASSPEGAKNTEAFF
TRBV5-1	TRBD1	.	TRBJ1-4	TGCGCCAGCAGCCCGCGCGGCACCGGGACAGGGAATGAAAAACTGTTTTTT	CASSPRGTGTGNEKLFF
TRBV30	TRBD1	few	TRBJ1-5	TGTGCCTGGAGTGTACTAGGACAGGGGCAGCCCCAGCATTTT	CAWSVLGQGQPQHF
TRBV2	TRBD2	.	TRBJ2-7	TGTGCCAGCAGGGGCCTGGGCGGGAGGATTGGTCGCGAGCAGTACTTC	CASRGLGGRIGREQYF
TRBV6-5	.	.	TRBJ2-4	TGTGCCAGCAGTAAGCAGGGAAACATTCAGTACTTC	CASSKQGNIQYF
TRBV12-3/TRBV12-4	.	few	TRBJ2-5	TGTGCCAGCAGTTTTGGCAGCCAAGAGACCCAGTACTTC	CASSFGSQETQYF
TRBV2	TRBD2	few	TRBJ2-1	TGTGCCAGCATCCTCGGGACTAGCGGGAGTAATGAGCAGTTCTTC	CASILGTSGSNEQFF
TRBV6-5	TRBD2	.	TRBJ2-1	TGTGCCAGCAGCCCCTCGGGGGGGGGCAATGAGCAGTTCTTC	CASSPSGGGNEQFF
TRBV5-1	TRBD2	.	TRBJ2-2	TGCGCCAGCAGCTTGGGAAGCGGGAGCTCTGGCGGGGAGCTGTTTTTT	CASSLGSGSSGGELFF
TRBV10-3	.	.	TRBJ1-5	TGTGCCATCAGTGAGTCGGGACAAGGTCAGCCCCAGCATTTT	CAISESGQGQPQHF
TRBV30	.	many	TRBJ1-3	TGTGCCTGGAGGAATGTCGGGGGCTCTGGAAACACCATATATTTT	CAWRNVGGSGNTIYF
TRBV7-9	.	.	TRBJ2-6	TGTGCCAGCAGCTTAAGTACAGGACGACCTGGGGCCAACGTCCTGACTTTC	CASSLSTGRPGANVLTF
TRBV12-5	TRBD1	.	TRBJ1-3	TGTGCTAGTGGTTTGGCGAAAGGGGGCGCGACTGGAAACACCATATATTTT	CASGLAKGGATGNTIYF
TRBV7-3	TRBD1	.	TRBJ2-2	TGTGCCAGCAGTTCCCAGGGGGTAACCGGGGAGCTGTTTTTT	CASSSQGVTGELFF
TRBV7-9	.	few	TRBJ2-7	TGTGCCAGCAGCTTCGTCGGGGAAATCTACGAGCAGTACTTC	CASSFVGEIYEQYF
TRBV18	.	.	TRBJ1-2	TGTGCCAGCTCACCACCGAGTGAGGCCTATGGCTACACCTTC	CASSPPSEAYGYTF